These 20 T cell receptor beta chains were all obtained from the same sample, sequenced in a study of blood T cell repertoires in COVID-19. This table comes from immunoSEQ multiplex PCR, and its TCRdb copy is limited to in-frame clones, with some not included. This sample has fewer than 110,000 clones; more than 80% occur once, and the top ten carry 4.5% to 6%. Sequencing input: peripheral blood. Every receptor here comes from a man aged 35 to 55 with active or convalescent COVID-19.

The rearrangement uses TRBV7-2 and TRBJ1-1; perhaps TRBD1 as D (6 bases). The CDR3 is 15 residues long. Trimming cost V 4 bases and J 0 bases, with 12 bases left between them. Germline V lookup: CDR1 SGHTA, CDR2 FQGNSA. The CDR3 nucleotides are TGTGCCAGCAGCTCAGGCAGGGGTCTGAACACTGAAGCTTTCTTT. Protein: CASSSGRGLNTEAFF.

The chain has TRBV24-1 and TRBJ1-2; D is possibly TRBD1 (5 bases). V was shortened by 5 bases and J by 2 bases, with 8 bases between the two germline ends. Germline V gene data show CDR1 as KGHDR and CDR2 as SFDVKD. This CDR3 comprises 13 residues. CDR3 coding DNA: TGTGCCACCAGTGTACGGGGGAACTATGGCTACACCTTC. It specifies CATSVRGNYGYTF.

Turning to this clone: Other DNA sequences within the sample encode an identical CDR3. This chain uses TRBV5-1 with TRBJ2-7; D might be TRBD2 (5 bases). Germline CDR1 SGHRS, CDR2 YFSETQ. The CDR3 is 13 amino acids. V was shortened by 0 bases and J by 2 bases, with 6 bases between the two germline ends. The CDR3 is CASSLAGTYEQYF. As DNA, the CDR3 is TGCGCCAGCAGCTTGGCGGGAACCTACGAGCAGTACTTC.

V is TRBV14 and J is TRBJ2-7, with a possible D match to TRBD1 (6 bases). V was pared by 1 base and J by 3 bases, with 10 bases between. CDR1 and CDR2 from the germline V gene are SGHDN and FVKESK. This CDR3 spans 14 amino acids. In nucleotides, the CDR3 is TGTGCCAGCAGCCAAGGTCGCAGGGGCTACGAGCAGTACTTC. As protein: CASSQGRRGYEQYF.

The chain has TRBV5-1 and TRBJ2-5; 11 bases map to TRBD2. V trimming: 4 bases; J trimming: 2 bases; junction bases outside the gene matches: 7. Germline V CDR1 and CDR2: SGHRS, YFSETQ. The CDR3 is 16 residues long. The CDR3 DNA is TGCGCCAGCAGCCCCGTTCCTAGCGGGAGGCAAGAGACCCAGTACTTC. Translating gives CASSPVPSGRQETQYF.

The V gene is TRBV6-4, the J gene TRBJ2-4; TRBD2 aligns across 7 bases. Germline CDR1 is MRHNA and CDR2 is SNTAGT. This CDR3 comprises 18 residues. After removal of 0 bases from V and 0 bases from J, the junction contained 8 bases not matched to a gene. CDR3 protein: CASSDSPASGLAKNIQYF. Written as DNA, the CDR3 is TGTGCCAGCAGTGACTCCCCGGCTAGCGGACTAGCCAAAAACATTCAGTACTTC.

J is TRBJ2-2 and V is TRBV2, with a tentative D call TRBD1 (6 bases). The CDR3 sequence is 14 residues long. V was cut by 4 bases and J by 3 bases, with 9 bases left in between. Per germline, CDR1 SNHLY and CDR2 FYNNEI. This CDR3 reads CASSVYRDTGELFF. The CDR3 DNA is TGTGCCAGCAGTGTCTACAGGGACACCGGGGAGCTGTTTTTT.

The CDR3, as DNA: TGTGCCAGTAGTAGCCTGGACAGGGTGATGGGGGCTTTCTTT. It is translated as CASSSLDRVMGAFF. This chain connects TRBV19 to TRBJ1-1; 8 bases are shared with TRBD1. CDR3 size: 14 residues. J gave up 11 bases and V 4 bases, and 12 bases lay outside the gene matches. Germline CDR1 is LNHDA and CDR2 is SQIVND (reference sequence).

The chain couples TRBV11-2 to TRBJ2-7; the match to TRBD1 covers 8 bases. The V gene end was trimmed by 4 bases and the J gene end by 4 bases; junction bases not matched to a gene: 12. The CDR3 contains 16 residues. In germline, CDR1 is SGHAT, CDR2 FQNNGV. The CDR3 DNA follows: TGTGCCAGCAGCTCAACCTCGGGACAGGAGCCATACGAGCAGTACTTC. It is translated as CASSSTSGQEPYEQYF.

This chain uses TRBV4-3 with TRBJ2-4, with 12 nucleotides matching TRBD2. Germline loops: CDR1 LGHNA, CDR2 YSLEER. V shed 0 bases and J 2 bases; nucleotides not matched to a gene: 8. This CDR3 contains 19 residues. In DNA form, the CDR3 reads TGCGCCAGCAGCCAAGATGGGCTAGCGGGAGGGCTTACCAAAAACATTCAGTACTTC. Encoded protein: CASSQDGLAGGLTKNIQYF.

This clone has just one count. The rearrangement uses TRBV7-2 and TRBJ1-1; D gene uncertain. Germline loops: CDR1 SGHTA, CDR2 FQGNSA. Deletions cut 5 bases from V and 4 bases from J, with 14 bases between. This CDR3 is built from 14 residues. CDR3 bases: TGTGCCAGCAGCCCCTCTATGCGGGGCACTGAAGCTTTCTTT. Translation: CASSPSMRGTEAFF.

The V gene is TRBV4-1, the J gene TRBJ2-3; no definite D call. Germline CDR1 MGHRA, CDR2 YSYEKL. Trimming stripped 4 bases from V and 1 base from J, with 15 bases between. The CDR3 contains 16 residues. CDR3 residues: CASSPLLAHGTDTQYF. The CDR3 bases are TGCGCCAGCAGCCCTCTATTAGCCCACGGCACAGATACGCAGTATTTT.

The chain couples TRBV28 to TRBJ2-4, with 8 bases lining up with TRBD1. Germline lookup yields CDR1 MDHEN and CDR2 SYDVKM. The CDR3 loop spans 14 amino acids. Germline trimming cut 3 bases from V and 14 bases from J; bases unmatched to any gene: 12. This CDR3 reads CASSFRQGNRLKYF. CDR3 coding DNA: TGTGCCAGCAGTTTCCGACAGGGGAATAGATTAAAGTACTTC.

The CDR3, as DNA: TGCGCCAGCAGCCAAGATCTGTCCCCGAGGGTCTCTGGCTACACCTTC. As protein: CASSQDLSPRVSGYTF. V usage is TRBV4-3 and J usage is TRBJ1-2; D gene ambiguous. The length of the CDR3 is 16 residues. Trimming removed 0 bases from V and 7 bases from J, with 18 bases in between. Germline CDR1 reads LGHNA; CDR2 reads YSLEER.

The V call is TRBV5-6, the J call TRBJ2-7, with 10 bases that match TRBD1. Germline V gene sequence: CDR1 SGHDT, CDR2 YYEEEE. There are 15 residues in the CDR3. V was pared by 2 bases and J by 3 bases, with 5 bases of the junction left unmatched. The chain's CDR3 is CASSFKRDRGYEQYF. In nucleotides, the CDR3 is TGTGCCAGCAGCTTCAAACGGGACAGGGGCTACGAGCAGTACTTC.

This chain joins TRBV4-1 and TRBJ2-3, with a tentative D call TRBD1 (5 bases). The CDR3 has 17 amino acids. Germline V CDR1 and CDR2: MGHRA, YSYEKL. Trimming stripped 1 base from V and 0 bases from J, with 14 bases between. The DNA for the CDR3 is TGCGCCAGCAGCCAAGGTCGCAGGGCTCCTAGCACAGATACGCAGTATTTT. Protein sequence: CASSQGRRAPSTDTQYF.

The CDR3 is CASSYGEGPYEQYF. The CDR3, as DNA: TGTGCCAGCAGTTACGGGGAAGGCCCCTACGAGCAGTACTTC. The J gene is TRBJ2-7, the V gene TRBV28; D perhaps matches TRBD2 (5 bases). From germline, CDR1 is MDHEN and CDR2 SYDVKM. Trimming pared 4 bases from V and 2 bases from J, leaving 12 bases between. The CDR3 runs 14 residues.

CDR3 sequence reads: CASMSVADSWEQYF. CDR3 coding DNA: TGTGCCAGCATGTCTGTTGCGGACTCTTGGGAGCAGTACTTC. The J gene is TRBJ2-7, the V gene TRBV6-5, with D possibly being TRBD2 (5 bases). The germline V gene has CDR1 MNHEY and CDR2 SVGAGI. CDR3 length: 14 amino acids. V was shortened by 7 bases and J by 7 bases, with 20 bases between the two germline ends.

The V gene is TRBV25-1, the J gene TRBJ1-6; the match to TRBD1 covers 7 bases. The CDR3 has 15 amino acids. Germline loops: CDR1 MGHDK, CDR2 SYGVNS. Trimming cost V 5 bases and J 5 bases; bases outside gene matches: 6. DNA for the CDR3: TGTGCCAGCAGTTTACTTGGGACAGATAATTCACCCCTCCACTTT. Protein: CASSLLGTDNSPLHF.

This clone occurred once. V gene TRBV28 combines with J gene TRBJ2-7; 7 bases agree with TRBD1. Germline V gene data show CDR1 as MDHEN and CDR2 as SYDVKM. V dropped 3 bases and J dropped 0; count of bases not matched to a gene: 8. The CDR3 consists of 16 residues. The CDR3 here is CASSLGTAAFSYEQYF. CDR3 nucleotides: TGTGCCAGCAGTTTGGGGACAGCCGCATTCTCCTACGAGCAGTACTTC.